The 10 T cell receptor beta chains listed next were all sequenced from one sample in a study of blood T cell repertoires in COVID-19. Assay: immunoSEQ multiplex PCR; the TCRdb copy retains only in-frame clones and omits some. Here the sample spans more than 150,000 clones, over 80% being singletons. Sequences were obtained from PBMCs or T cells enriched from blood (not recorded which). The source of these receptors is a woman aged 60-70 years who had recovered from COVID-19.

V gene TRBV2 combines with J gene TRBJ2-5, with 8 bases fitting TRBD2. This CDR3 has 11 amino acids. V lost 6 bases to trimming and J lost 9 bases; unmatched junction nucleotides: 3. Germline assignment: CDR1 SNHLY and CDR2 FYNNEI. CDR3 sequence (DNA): TGTGCCAGCAGCCCCGGGAGGGCCCAGTACTTC. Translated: CASSPGRAQYF.

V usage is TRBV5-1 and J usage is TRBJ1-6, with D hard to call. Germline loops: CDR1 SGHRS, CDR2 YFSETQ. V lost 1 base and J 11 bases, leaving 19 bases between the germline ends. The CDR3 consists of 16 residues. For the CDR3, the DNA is TGCGCCAGCAGCTTGAGCGGAACTACCCGCTTGGCACCCCTCCACTTT. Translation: CASSLSGTTRLAPLHF.

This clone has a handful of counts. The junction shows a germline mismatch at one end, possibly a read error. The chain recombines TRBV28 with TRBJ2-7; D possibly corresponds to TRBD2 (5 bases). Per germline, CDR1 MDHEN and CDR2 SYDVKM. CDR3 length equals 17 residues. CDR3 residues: CASSGSEAVGAWREQHF. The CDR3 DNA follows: TGTGCCAGCAGTGGGAGCGAAGCAGTGGGAGCCTGGCGCGAGCAGCACTTC.

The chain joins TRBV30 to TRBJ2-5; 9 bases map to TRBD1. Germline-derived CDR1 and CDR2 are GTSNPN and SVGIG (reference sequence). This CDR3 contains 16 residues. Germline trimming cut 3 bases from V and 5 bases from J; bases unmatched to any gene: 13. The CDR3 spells CAWRRWRGQGSETQYF. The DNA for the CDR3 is TGTGCCTGGAGAAGGTGGCGGGGACAGGGTTCCGAGACCCAGTACTTC.

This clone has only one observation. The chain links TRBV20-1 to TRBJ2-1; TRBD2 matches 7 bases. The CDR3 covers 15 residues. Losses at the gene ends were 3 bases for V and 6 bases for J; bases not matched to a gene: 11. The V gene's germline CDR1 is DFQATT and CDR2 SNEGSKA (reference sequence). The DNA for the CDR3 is TGCAGTGCTAGTCGCGGGAGATTTTCTGGCAATGAGCAGTTCTTC. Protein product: CSASRGRFSGNEQFF.

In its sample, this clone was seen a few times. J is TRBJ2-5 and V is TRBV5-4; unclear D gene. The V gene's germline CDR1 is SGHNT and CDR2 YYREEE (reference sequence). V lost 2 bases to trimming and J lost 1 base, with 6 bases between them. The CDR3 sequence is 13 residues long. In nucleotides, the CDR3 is TGTGCCAGCAGCTTCGGAGCCCAAGAGACCCAGTACTTC. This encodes CASSFGAQETQYF.

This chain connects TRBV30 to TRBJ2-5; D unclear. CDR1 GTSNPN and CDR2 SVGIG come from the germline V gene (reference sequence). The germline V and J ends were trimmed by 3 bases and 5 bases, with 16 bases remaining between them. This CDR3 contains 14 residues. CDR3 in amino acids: CAWSADLNGETQYF. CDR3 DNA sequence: TGTGCCTGGAGCGCCGACCTAAACGGGGAGACCCAGTACTTC.

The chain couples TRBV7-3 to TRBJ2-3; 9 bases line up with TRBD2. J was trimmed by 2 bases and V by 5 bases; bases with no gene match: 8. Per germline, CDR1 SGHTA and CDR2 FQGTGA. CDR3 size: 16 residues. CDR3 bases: TGTGCCAGCAGCGTGACTAGCGGCTCAGTCACAGATACGCAGTATTTT. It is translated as CASSVTSGSVTDTQYF. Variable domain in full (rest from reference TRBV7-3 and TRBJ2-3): GAGVSQTPSNKVTEKGKYVELRCDPISGHTALYWYRQSLGQGPEFLIYFQGTGAADDSGLPNDRFFAVRPEGSVSTLKIQRTERGDSAVYLCASSVTSGSVTDTQYFGPGTRLTVL.

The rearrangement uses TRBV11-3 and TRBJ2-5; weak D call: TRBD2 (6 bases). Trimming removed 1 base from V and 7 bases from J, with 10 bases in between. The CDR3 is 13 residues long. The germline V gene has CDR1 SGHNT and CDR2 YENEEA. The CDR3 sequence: CASSLGLGGTQYF. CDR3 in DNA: TGTGCCAGCAGCTTAGGTTTGGGGGGGACCCAGTACTTC.

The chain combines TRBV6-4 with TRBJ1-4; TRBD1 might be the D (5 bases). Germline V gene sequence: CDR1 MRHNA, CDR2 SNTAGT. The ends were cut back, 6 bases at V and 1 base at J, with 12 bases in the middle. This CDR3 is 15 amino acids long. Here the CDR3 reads CASREIRVTNEKLFF. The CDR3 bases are TGTGCCAGCAGGGAGATCAGGGTAACTAATGAAAAACTGTTTTTT.